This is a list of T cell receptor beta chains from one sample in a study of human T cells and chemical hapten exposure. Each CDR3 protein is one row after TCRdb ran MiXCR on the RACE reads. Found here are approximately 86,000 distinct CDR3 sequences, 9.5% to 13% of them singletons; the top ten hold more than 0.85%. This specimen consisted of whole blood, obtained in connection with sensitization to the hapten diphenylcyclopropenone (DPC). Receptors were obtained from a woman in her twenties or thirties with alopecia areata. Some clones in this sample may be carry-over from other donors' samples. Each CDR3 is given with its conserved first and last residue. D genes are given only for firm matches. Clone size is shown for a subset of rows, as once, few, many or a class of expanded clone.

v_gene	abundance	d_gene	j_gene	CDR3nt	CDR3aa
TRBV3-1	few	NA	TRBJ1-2	TGTGCCAGCAGCCCCCGGGACGTGAACTATGGCTACACCTTC	CASSPRDVNYGYTF
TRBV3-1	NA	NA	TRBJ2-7	TGTGCCAGCAGCCAAGAAGGACGGAGCTACGAGCAGTACTTC	CASSQEGRSYEQYF
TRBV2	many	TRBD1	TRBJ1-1	TGTGCCACAGACAGGGGGGATACTGAAGCTTTCTTT	CATDRGDTEAFF
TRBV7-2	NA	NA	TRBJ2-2	TGTGCCAGCAGCCCCCCCGGGGGCGGGGAGCTGTTTTTT	CASSPPGGGELFF
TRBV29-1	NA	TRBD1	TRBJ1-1	TGCAGCGTGGCCAGGGACAGCCTGAACACTGAAGCTTTCTTT	CSVARDSLNTEAFF
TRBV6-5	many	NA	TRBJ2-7	TGTGCCAGCAGTTATTTTATTCCAGCCTCTCCCTACGAGCAGTACTTC	CASSYFIPASPYEQYF
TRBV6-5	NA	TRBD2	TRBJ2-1	TGTGCCACCGCAATTGGCGGGAGAGGTGAGCAGTTCTTC	CATAIGGRGEQFF
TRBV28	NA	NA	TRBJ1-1	TGTGCCAGCAGTTTGGCCGGGGCGCGGGACACTGAAGCTTTCTTT	CASSLAGARDTEAFF
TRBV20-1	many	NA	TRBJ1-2	TGCAGTGCTCCCGACGGGGGGTATGGCTACACCTTC	CSAPDGGYGYTF
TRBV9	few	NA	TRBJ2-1	TGTGCCAGCAGCGGACGGGACAATGAGCAGTTCTTC	CASSGRDNEQFF
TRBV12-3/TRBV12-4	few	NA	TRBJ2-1	TGTGCCAGCAAGGGGCAGGTGGCAGTCAATGAGCAGTTCTTC	CASKGQVAVNEQFF
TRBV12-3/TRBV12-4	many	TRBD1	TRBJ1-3	TGTGCCAGCAGTTTCCAGGGGGAAGGTAACACCATATATTTT	CASSFQGEGNTIYF
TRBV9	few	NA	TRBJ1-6	TGTGCCAGCAGCGTAAATACGACACCCCTCCACTTT	CASSVNTTPLHF
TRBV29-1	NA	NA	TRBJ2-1	TGCAGCCTAAAGATTATCAATGAGCAGTTCTTC	CSLKIINEQFF
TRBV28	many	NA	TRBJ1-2	TGTGCCAGCAGGCCCGTGGGGAACTATGGCTACACCTTC	CASRPVGNYGYTF
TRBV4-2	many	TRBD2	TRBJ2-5	TGTGCCAGCAGCCCCTCTTCGACTAGCGGTGAAACCCAGTACTTC	CASSPSSTSGETQYF
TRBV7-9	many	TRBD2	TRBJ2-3	TGTGCCAGCAGCTCGACTAGCGGGATAATAAATACGCAGTATTTT	CASSSTSGIINTQYF
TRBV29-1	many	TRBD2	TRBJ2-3	TGCAGCGTTGAAAGGCTAGCGGGAGAGGCCCAGTATTTT	CSVERLAGEAQYF
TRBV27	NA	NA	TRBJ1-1	TGTGCCAGCAGTTTCCTAGAGGTTGGGGGTTTCTTT	CASSFLEVGGFF
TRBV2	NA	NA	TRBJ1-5	TGTGCCAGCAGTGTTCAGGAATTGGATCAGCCCCAGCATTTT	CASSVQELDQPQHF
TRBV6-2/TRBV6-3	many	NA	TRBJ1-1	TGTGCCAGCAGTAACAGTGAAAACACTGAAGCTTTCTTT	CASSNSENTEAFF
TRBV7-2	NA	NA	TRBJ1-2	TGTGCCAGCAGCTTCGACAGTGGCGGCTATGGCTACACCTTC	CASSFDSGGYGYTF
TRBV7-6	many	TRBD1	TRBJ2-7	TGTGCCAGCAGCCCCGGGACAGGGGGTTCCGAGCAGTACTTC	CASSPGTGGSEQYF
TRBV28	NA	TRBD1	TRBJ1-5	TGTGCCAGCAGAGCCCGGGGGGACAGGATGCCCAATCAGCCCCAGCATTTT	CASRARGDRMPNQPQHF
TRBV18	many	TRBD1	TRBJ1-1	TGTGCCAGCTCACCCAGGACAGGGAAGGACACTGAAGCTTTCTTT	CASSPRTGKDTEAFF
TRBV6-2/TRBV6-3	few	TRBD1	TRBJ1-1	TGTGCCAGCAGCCCCGGACAGGGGGCTGTTGCTTTCTTT	CASSPGQGAVAFF
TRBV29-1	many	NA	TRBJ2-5	TGCAGCGTTGAGCCGATACTAGAGAAGACCCAGTACTTC	CSVEPILEKTQYF
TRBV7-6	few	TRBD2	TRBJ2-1	TGTGCCAGCAGCCACCCGGGCCCAAGCGGGAGCTACAATGAGCAGTTCTTC	CASSHPGPSGSYNEQFF
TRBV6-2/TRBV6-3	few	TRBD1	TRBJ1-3	TGTGCCAGCAGTCAAGCCGGGACAGGAGAACAAGGACTCTCTGGAAACACCATATATTTT	CASSQAGTGEQGLSGNTIYF
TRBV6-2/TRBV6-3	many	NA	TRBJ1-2	TGTGCCAGCTTTTTCGTGGGCTATGGCTACACCTTC	CASFFVGYGYTF
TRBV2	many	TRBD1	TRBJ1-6	TGTGCCAGCACCAACAGGGGGCCTTCACCCCTCCACTTT	CASTNRGPSPLHF
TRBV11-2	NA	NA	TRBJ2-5	TGTGCCAGCAGCTTAGGGACAGTAAGCGAGACCCAGTACTTC	CASSLGTVSETQYF
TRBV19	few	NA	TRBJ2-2	TGTGCCAGTAGTATTGGGTGGACCGGGGAGCTGTTTTTT	CASSIGWTGELFF
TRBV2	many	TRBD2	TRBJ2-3	TGTGCCAGCAGGGGGACTAGCGGGAGCACAGATACGCAGTATTTT	CASRGTSGSTDTQYF
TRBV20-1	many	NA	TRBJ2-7	TGCAGTGCTAGAGATGAAAAGGCGACTAGATCTTCCTACGAGCAGTACTTC	CSARDEKATRSSYEQYF
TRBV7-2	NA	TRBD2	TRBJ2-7	TGTGCCAGCAGCCAAGGACTAGTTCCCGACGAGCAGTACTTC	CASSQGLVPDEQYF
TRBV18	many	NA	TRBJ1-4	TGTGCCAGCTCACCAGGGTTGACAGAATCCGAAAAACTGTTTTTT	CASSPGLTESEKLFF
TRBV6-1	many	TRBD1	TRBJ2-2	TGTGCCAGCAGTCCCGGGGACAGCGTAAACACCGGGGAGCTGTTTTTT	CASSPGDSVNTGELFF
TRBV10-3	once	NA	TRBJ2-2	TGTGCCATCAGCGCAGGGGAGGCCACCGGGGAGCTGTTTTTT	CAISAGEATGELFF
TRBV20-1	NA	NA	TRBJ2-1	TGCAGTGCTTATCCGGGGGACAGAAACAACAATGAGCAGTTCTTC	CSAYPGDRNNNEQFF
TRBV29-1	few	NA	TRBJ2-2	TGCAGCGTTGGACTTTCCGGGGAGCTGTTTTTT	CSVGLSGELFF
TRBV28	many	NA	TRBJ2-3	TGTGCCAGCAGTTTACTCGGGGGAGATACGCAGTATTTT	CASSLLGGDTQYF
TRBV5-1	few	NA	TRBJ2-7	TGCGCCAGCAGCCTGGACACTGGCTCCTACGAGCAGTACTTC	CASSLDTGSYEQYF
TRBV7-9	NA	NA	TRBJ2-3	TGTGCCAGCAGCTCACCCTCGTGGGGCGCAGGCGCTAGCACAGATACGCAGTATTTT	CASSSPSWGAGASTDTQYF
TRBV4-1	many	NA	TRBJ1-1	TGCGCCAGCAGCCAAGGGGGAGGCTGGAGGGGGACTGAAGCTTTCTTT	CASSQGGGWRGTEAFF
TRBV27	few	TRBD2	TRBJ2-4	TGTGCCAGCAGTTGGGGGGGCATTCAGTACTTC	CASSWGGIQYF
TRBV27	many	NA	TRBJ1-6	TGTGCCAGCAGTTGGGGCCCGCGGAGCTCCTATAATTCACCCCTCCACTTT	CASSWGPRSSYNSPLHF
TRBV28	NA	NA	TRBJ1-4	TGTGCCAGCAGTTCCCCCAATTTGAATGAAAAACTGTTTTTT	CASSSPNLNEKLFF
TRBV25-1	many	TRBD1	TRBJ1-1	TGTGCCAGCAGTGAATACCCCGACAGGGGCACTGAAGCTTTCTTT	CASSEYPDRGTEAFF
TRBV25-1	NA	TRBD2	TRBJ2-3	TGTGCCAGCACCTCCGCGGGAGCCGCAGATACGCAGTATTTT	CASTSAGAADTQYF
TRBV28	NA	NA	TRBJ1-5	TGTGCCAGCACCCCCCTAGGGGGGGGCGGCAATCAGCCCCAGCATTTT	CASTPLGGGGNQPQHF
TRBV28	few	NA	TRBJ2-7	TGTGCCACTAGGGTGGGTTCGTACGAGCAGTACTTC	CATRVGSYEQYF
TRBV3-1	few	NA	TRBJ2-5	TGTGCCAGCAGCCAAGATTTCACTCGACAGCAGACCCAGTACTTC	CASSQDFTRQQTQYF
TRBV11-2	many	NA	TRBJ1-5	TGTGCCAGCAGCCTCGACAGATATAGCAATCAGCCCCAGCATTTT	CASSLDRYSNQPQHF
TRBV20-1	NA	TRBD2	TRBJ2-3	TGCAGTGCTAATACCGGGACTAGCGGGAGACGGGATACGCAGTATTTT	CSANTGTSGRRDTQYF